A single sample gave rise to the 5 T cell receptor beta chains below, sequenced in a study of blood T cell repertoires in COVID-19. TCRdb keeps only in-frame clones here, not all; method: immunoSEQ multiplex PCR. This sample has tens of thousands of clones, with 76% found just once. Input material: peripheral blood. The receptor set was obtained from a woman aged 45-65 years with active or convalescent COVID-19.

The rearrangement joins TRBV6-5 to TRBJ1-2, with 7 bases aligning to TRBD1. CDR3 length: 14 residues. With 5 bases clipped from V and 8 bases from J, the junction kept 11 bases outside the gene matches. CDR1 is MNHEY, CDR2 SVGAGI, per germline. The CDR3 DNA follows: TGTGCCAGCAGTCGCACACCCGGGACAGAAGGCTACACCTTC. This sequence encodes CASSRTPGTEGYTF.

The chain carries TRBV5-1 and TRBJ2-7, with D perhaps matching TRBD1 (5 bases). This CDR3 contains 14 residues. Trimming took off 3 bases at V and 0 bases at J, with 10 bases between the two ends. From germline, CDR1 is SGHRS and CDR2 YFSETQ. The CDR3 DNA is TGCGCCAGCAGCTCGGACACAGGCTCCTACGAGCAGTACTTC. Amino acid sequence: CASSSDTGSYEQYF.

The genes are TRBV12-3 or TRBV12-4 and TRBJ1-4; a possible D gene is TRBD1 (5 bases). Trimming took 3 bases from V and 6 from J, leaving 8 bases between them. This CDR3 spans 13 amino acids. The CDR3 sequence is CASSFGGDEKLFF. As DNA, the CDR3 is TGTGCCAGCAGTTTCGGAGGGGATGAAAAACTGTTTTTT.

This chain uses TRBV6-6 with TRBJ1-2; D is perhaps TRBD1 (5 bases). V lost 6 bases and J 2 bases, leaving 7 bases between the germline ends. The V gene's germline CDR1 is MNHNY and CDR2 SVGAGI (reference sequence). The CDR3 covers 12 residues. This CDR3 reads CASRRQNYGYTF. Here the CDR3 DNA reads TGTGCCAGCAGAAGACAGAACTATGGCTACACCTTC.

This rearrangement joins TRBV29-1 to TRBJ2-3, with TRBD2 matching over 11 bases. The V segment lost 4 bases and the J segment 7 bases; nucleotides outside the gene matches: 7. The germline V gene has CDR1 SQVTM and CDR2 ANQGSEA. The CDR3 is 14 amino acids. The chain's CDR3 is CSVGSSGRSNTQYF. The CDR3, as DNA: TGCAGCGTTGGGTCTAGCGGGAGGTCGAATACGCAGTATTTT.